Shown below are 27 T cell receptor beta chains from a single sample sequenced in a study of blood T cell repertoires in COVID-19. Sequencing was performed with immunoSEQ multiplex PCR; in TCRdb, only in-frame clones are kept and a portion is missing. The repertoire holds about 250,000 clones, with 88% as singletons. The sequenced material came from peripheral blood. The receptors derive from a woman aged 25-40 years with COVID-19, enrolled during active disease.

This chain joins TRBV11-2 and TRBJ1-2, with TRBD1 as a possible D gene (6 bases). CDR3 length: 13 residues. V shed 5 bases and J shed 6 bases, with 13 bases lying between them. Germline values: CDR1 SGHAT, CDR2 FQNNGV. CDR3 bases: TGTGCCAGCAGCCCCGGGGGGCGCGATGGCTACACCTTC. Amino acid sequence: CASSPGGRDGYTF.

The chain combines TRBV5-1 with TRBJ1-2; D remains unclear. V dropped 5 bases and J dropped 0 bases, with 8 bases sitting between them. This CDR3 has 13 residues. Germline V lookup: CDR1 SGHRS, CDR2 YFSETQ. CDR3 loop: CASRLEPNYGYTF. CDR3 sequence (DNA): TGCGCCAGCAGATTAGAACCTAACTATGGCTACACCTTC.

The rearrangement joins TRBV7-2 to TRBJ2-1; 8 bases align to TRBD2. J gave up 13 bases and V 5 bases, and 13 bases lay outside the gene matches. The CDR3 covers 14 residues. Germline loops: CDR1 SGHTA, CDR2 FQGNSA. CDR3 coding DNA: TGTGCCAGCAGCGGAACCGGGACTAGAGGATCTCAGTTCTTC. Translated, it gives CASSGTGTRGSQFF.

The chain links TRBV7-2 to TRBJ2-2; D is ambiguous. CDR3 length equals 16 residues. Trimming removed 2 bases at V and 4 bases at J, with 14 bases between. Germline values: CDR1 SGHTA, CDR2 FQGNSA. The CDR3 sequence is CASSLLSTPGTGELFF. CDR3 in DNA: TGTGCCAGCAGCTTATTGTCCACCCCGGGCACCGGGGAGCTGTTTTTT.

The CDR3 is CASSLVAGQGAYEQYF. The CDR3 DNA is TGTGCCAGCAGCTTAGTCGCGGGACAGGGGGCGTACGAGCAGTACTTC. V usage is TRBV7-2 and J usage is TRBJ2-7; 12 nucleotides line up with TRBD1. The CDR3 has 16 residues. Germline-derived CDR1 and CDR2 are SGHTA and FQGNSA. The J segment lost 4 bases and the V segment lost 1 base, leaving 5 bases of the junction unmatched.

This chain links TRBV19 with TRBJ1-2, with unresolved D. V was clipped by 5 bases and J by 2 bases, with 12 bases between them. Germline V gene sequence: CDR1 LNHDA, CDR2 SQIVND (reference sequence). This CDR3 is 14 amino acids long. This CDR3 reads CASSLISQNYGYTF. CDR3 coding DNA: TGTGCCAGTAGTTTAATTTCGCAGAACTATGGCTACACCTTC.

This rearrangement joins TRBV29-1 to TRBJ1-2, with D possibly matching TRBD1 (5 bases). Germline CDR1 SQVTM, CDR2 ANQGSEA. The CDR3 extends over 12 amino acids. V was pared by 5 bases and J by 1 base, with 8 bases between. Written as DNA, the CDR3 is TGCAGCGTTTTGACAGTTAACTATGGCTACACCTTC. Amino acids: CSVLTVNYGYTF. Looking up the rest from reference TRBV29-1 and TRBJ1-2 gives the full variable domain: SAVISQKPSRDICQRGTSLTIQCQVDSQVTMMFWYRQQPGQSLTLIATANQGSEATYESGFVIDKFPISRPNLTFSTLTVSNMSPEDSSIYLCSVLTVNYGYTFGSGTRLTVV.

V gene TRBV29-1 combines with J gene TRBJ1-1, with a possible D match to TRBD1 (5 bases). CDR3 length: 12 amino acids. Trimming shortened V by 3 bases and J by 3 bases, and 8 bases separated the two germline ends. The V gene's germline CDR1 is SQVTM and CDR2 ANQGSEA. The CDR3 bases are TGCAGCGTTGACAGGGTCGACACTGAAGCTTTCTTT. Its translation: CSVDRVDTEAFF. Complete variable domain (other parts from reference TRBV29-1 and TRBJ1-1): SAVISQKPSRDICQRGTSLTIQCQVDSQVTMMFWYRQQPGQSLTLIATANQGSEATYESGFVIDKFPISRPNLTFSTLTVSNMSPEDSSIYLCSVDRVDTEAFFGQGTRLTVV.

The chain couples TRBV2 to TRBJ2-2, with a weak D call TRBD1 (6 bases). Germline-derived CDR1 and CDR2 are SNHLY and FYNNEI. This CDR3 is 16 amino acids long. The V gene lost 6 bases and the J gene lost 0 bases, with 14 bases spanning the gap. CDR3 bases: TGTGCCAGCAGAATTTCCAGGACAGCGAACACCGGGGAGCTGTTTTTT. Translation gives CASRISRTANTGELFF.

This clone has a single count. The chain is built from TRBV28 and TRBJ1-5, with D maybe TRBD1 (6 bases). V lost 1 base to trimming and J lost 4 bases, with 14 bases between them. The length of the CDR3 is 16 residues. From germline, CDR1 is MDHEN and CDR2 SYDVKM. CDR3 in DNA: TGTGCCAGCAGTTTATTTCCGGACAGTTATAATCAGCCCCAGCATTTT. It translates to CASSLFPDSYNQPQHF. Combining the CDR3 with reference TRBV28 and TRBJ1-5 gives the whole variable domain DVKVTQSSRYLVKRTGEKVFLECVQDMDHENMFWYRQDPGLGLRLIYFSYDVKMKEKGDIPEGYSVSREKKERFSLILESASTNQTSMYLCASSLFPDSYNQPQHFGDGTRLSIL.

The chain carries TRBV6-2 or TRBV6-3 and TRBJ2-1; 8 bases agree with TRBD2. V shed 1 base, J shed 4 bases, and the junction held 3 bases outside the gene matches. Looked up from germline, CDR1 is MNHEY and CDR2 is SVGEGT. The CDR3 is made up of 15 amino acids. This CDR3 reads CASSYYASGYNEQFF. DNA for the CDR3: TGTGCCAGCAGTTACTATGCTAGCGGGTACAATGAGCAGTTCTTC.

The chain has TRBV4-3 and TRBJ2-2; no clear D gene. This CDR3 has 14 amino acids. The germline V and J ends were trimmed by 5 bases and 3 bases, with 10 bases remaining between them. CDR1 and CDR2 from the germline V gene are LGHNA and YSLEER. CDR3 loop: CASSSIRDTGELFF. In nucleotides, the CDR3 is TGCGCCAGCAGCTCGATACGGGACACCGGGGAGCTGTTTTTT.

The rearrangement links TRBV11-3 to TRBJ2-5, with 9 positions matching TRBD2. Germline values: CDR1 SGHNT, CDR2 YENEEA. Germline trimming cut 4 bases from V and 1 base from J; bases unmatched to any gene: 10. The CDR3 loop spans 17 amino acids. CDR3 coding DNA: TGTGCCAGCAGCTCCTTCTCTAGCGGGGCATTCCAAGAGACCCAGTACTTC. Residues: CASSSFSSGAFQETQYF.

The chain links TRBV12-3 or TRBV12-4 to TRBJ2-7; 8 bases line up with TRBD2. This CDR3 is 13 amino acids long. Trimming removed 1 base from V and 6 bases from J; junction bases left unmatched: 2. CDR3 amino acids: CASSLGGRIEQYF. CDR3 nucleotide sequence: TGTGCCAGCAGTTTAGGCGGGAGGATCGAGCAGTACTTC.

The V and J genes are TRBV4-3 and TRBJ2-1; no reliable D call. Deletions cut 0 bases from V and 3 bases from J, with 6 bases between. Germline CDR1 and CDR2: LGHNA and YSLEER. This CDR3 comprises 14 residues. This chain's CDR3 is CASSQDGGYNEQFF. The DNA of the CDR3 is TGCGCCAGCAGCCAAGATGGCGGCTACAATGAGCAGTTCTTC.

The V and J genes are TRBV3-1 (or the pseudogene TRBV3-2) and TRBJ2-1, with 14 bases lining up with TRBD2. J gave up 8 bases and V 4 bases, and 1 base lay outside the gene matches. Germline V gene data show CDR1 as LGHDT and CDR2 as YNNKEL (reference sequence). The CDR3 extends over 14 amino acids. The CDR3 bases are TGTGCCAGCAGCCGGGGACTAGCGGGGGATGAGCAGTTCTTC. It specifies CASSRGLAGDEQFF.

Written as DNA, the CDR3 is TGTGCCAGCAGGATCCCCTTGGGGAGCGGGAACACCGGGGAGCTGTTTTTT. This gives the protein CASRIPLGSGNTGELFF. The chain recombines TRBV2 with TRBJ2-2; maybe TRBD2 (5 bases). Trimming cost V 6 bases and J 1 base, with 18 bases left between them. Per germline, CDR1 SNHLY and CDR2 FYNNEI. The CDR3 length is 17 residues.

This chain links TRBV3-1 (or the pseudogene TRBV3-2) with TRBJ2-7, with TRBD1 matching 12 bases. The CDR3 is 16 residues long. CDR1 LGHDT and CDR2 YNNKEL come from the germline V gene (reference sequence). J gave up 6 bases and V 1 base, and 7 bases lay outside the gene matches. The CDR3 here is CASSQGAGQGASEQYF. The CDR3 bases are TGTGCCAGCAGCCAAGGCGCGGGACAGGGGGCCTCCGAGCAGTACTTC.

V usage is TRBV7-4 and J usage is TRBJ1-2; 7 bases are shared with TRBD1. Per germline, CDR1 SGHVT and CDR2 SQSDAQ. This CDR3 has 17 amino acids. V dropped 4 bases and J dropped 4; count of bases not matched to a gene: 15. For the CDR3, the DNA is TGTGCCAGCAGCTCGACAGGGCTGAAGAGGGACGGCTATGGCTACACCTTC. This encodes CASSSTGLKRDGYGYTF. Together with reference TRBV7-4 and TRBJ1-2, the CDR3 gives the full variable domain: GAGVSQSPRYKVAKRGRDVALRCDSISGHVTLYWYRQTLGQGSEVLTYSQSDAQRDKSGRPSGRFSAERPERSVSTLKIQRTEQGDSAVYLCASSSTGLKRDGYGYTFGSGTRLTVV.

The CDR3 DNA reads TGTGCCAGTAGTTTTTCCGGGACATCCGAATTCTCTGGAAACACCATATATTTT. Encoded protein: CASSFSGTSEFSGNTIYF. This chain links TRBV19 with TRBJ1-3; TRBD1 is a possible D gene (6 bases). CDR3 length equals 18 residues. Per the germline V gene, CDR1 is LNHDA and CDR2 is SQIVND (reference sequence). V shed 5 bases and J shed 0 bases, with 20 bases lying between them.

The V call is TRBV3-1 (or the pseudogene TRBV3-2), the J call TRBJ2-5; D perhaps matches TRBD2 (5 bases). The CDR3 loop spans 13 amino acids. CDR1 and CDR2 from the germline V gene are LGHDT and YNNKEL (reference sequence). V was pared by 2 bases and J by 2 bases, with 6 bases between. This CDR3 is CASSQREQETQYF. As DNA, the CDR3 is TGTGCCAGCAGCCAACGGGAACAAGAGACCCAGTACTTC.

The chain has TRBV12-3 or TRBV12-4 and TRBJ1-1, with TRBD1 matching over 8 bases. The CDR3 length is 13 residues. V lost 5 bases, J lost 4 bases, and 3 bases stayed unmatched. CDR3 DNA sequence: TGTGCCAGCAGTATACAGGGGGGCACTGAAGCTTTCTTT. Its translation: CASSIQGGTEAFF.

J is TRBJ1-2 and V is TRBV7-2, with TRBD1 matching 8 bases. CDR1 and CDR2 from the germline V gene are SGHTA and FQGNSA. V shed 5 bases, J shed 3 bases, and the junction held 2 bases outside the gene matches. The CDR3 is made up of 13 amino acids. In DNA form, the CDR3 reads TGTGCCAGCAGCCCGACAGGGGACTATGGCTACACCTTC. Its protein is CASSPTGDYGYTF.

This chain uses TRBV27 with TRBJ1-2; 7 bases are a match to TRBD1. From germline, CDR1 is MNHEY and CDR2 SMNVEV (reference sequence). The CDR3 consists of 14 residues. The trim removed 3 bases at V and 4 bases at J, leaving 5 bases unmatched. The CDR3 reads CASSFSGTAYGYTF. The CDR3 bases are TGTGCCAGCAGTTTTTCAGGGACAGCCTATGGCTACACCTTC.

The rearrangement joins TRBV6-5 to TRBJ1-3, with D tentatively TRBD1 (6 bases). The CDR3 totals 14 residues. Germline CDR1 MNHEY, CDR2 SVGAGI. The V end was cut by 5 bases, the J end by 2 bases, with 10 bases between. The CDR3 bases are TGTGCCAGCAGTCAGGGGTTAACTGGAAACACCATATATTTT. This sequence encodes CASSQGLTGNTIYF.

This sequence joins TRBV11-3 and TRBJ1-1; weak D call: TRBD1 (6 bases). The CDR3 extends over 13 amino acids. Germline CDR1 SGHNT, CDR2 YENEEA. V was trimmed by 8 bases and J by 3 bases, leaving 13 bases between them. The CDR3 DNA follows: TGTGCCAGCGGGAGGGGGATTGACACTGAAGCTTTCTTT. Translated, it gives CASGRGIDTEAFF.

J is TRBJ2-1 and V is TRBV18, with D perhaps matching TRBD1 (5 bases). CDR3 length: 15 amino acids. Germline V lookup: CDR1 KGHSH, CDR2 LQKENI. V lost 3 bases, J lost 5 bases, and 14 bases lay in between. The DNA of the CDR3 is TGTGCCAGCTCACCGAAGGGGCCAGGTGACAATGAGCAGTTCTTC. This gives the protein CASSPKGPGDNEQFF.